Listed below are T cell receptor beta chains from one sample, sequenced in a study of control samples from healthy donors and cancer patients. Method: immunoSEQ multiplex PCR; TCRdb's copy keeps in-frame clones and lacks some. This table has 110,000 to 150,000 clones, 75% to 90% appearing once. Specimen: blood. The receptors come from a woman in her 30s in good health. CDR3s include the opening cysteine and the closing phenylalanine or tryptophan. Each record gives: V gene, clone size, CDR3 protein. Only some rows state a clone size, as once, few, many or a class for expanded clones.

TRBV7-2	NA	CASSPSYNEQFF
TRBV20-1	NA	CSASGARDPSATNEKLFF
TRBV7-2	NA	CASSLRWVGELFF
TRBV28	NA	CASSSPPSMFNDEQFF
TRBV6-6	NA	CASNQGGLAGGLAFF
TRBV28	NA	CASSLGGYGYTF
TRBV7-3	NA	CASSLLGSGNTIYF
TRBV4-2	NA	CASSQFRQGGGSETQYF
TRBV6-6	NA	CASTLAGGPGTGELFF
TRBV3-1/TRBV3-2	NA	CASSPRDTNQPQHF
TRBV2	NA	CASSEGGGGHSNQPQHF
TRBV5-4	NA	CASSLLKAGGELFF
TRBV9	once	CASSPIGSLYNEQFF